A few counts support the clone carrying this T cell receptor (beta chain). Compared with germline, one end of the junction differs, possibly owing to a read error. CDR1 and CDR2 (germline): MGHDK, SYGVNS. The length of the CDR3 is 12 residues. This specimen belongs to a study of blood T cell repertoires in COVID-19. Whole-study context: Whether acute or convalescent, the COVID-19 samples came from the United States, Italy and Spain. The cDNA or gDNA used as material had been derived from T cells, B-cell-depleted T cells, or PBMCs.

In the original analysis: The authors estimated nucleated cell counts from reference gene primer amplification. TCRdb keeps only in-frame clones here, not all; method: immunoSEQ multiplex PCR. The D gene and trimming were derived from the DNA, and the V and J assignments and clone size from that table. The data hold under 150,000 clones, with around 80% observed a single time. The sample consisted of peripheral blood. This TCR came from a woman aged 80 or older in a cohort sampled during active or convalescent COVID-19. V gene TRBV25-1 combines with J gene TRBJ1-2, with D perhaps matching TRBD1 (5 bases). The CDR3 reads CASRSTASFQSF. In nucleotides, the CDR3 is TGTGCCAGCAGATCGACAGCCTCATTTCAATCCTTC.